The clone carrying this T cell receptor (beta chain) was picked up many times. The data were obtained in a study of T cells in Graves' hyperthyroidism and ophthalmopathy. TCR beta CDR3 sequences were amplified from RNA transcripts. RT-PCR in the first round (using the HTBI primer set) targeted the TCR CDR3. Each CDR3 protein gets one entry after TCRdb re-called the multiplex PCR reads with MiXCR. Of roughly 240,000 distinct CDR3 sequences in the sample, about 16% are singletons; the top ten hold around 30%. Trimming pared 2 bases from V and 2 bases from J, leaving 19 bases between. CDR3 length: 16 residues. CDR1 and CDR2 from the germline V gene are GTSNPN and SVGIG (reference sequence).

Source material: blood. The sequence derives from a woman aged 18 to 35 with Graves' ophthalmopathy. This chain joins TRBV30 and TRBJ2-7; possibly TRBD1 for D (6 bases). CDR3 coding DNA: TGTGCCTGGAGTTTAGTAATCAGGGGACCCCCCTACGAGCAGTACTTC. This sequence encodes CAWSLVIRGPPYEQYF.